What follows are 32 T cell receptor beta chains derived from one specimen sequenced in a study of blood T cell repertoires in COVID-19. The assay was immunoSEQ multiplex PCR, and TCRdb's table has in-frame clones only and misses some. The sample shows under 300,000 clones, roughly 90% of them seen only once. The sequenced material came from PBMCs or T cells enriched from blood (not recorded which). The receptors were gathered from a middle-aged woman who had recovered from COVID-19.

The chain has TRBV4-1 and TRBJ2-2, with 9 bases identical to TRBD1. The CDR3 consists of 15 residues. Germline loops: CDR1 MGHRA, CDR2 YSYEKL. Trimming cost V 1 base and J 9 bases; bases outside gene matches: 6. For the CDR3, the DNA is TGCGCCAGCAGCCAAGTCGGGACAGGGCCGAGGGAGCTGTTTTTT. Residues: CASSQVGTGPRELFF.

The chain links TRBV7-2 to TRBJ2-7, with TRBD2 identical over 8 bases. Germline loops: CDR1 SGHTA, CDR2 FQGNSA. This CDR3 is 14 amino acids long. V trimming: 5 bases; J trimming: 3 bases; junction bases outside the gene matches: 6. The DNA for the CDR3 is TGTGCCAGCAGCCGCGAGCGGGAGCTCTACGAGCAGTACTTC. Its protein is CASSRERELYEQYF.

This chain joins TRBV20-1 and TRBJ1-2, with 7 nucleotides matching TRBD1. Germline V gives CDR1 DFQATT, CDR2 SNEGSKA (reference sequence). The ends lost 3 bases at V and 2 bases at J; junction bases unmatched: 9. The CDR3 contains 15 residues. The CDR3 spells CSASQPAGGNYGYTF. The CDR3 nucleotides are TGCAGTGCTAGTCAACCCGCAGGGGGAAACTATGGCTACACCTTC.

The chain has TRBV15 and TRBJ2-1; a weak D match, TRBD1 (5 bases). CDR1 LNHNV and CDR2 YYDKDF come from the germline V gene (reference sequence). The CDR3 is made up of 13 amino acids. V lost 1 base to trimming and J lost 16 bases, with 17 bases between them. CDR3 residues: CATSRGMVGPLFF. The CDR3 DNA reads TGTGCCACCAGCAGAGGCATGGTGGGGCCCTTATTCTTC.

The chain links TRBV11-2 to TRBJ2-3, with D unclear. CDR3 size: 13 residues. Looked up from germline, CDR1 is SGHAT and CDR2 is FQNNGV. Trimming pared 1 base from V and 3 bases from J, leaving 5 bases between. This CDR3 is CASSLVATDTQYF. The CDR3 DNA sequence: TGTGCCAGCAGCTTAGTTGCGACAGATACGCAGTATTTT.

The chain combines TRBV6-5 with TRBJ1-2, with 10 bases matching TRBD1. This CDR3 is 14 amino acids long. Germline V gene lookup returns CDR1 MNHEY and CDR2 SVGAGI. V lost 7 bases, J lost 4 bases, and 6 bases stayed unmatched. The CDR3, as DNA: TGTGCCAGCAACCAGGGACAGGGGCCCTATGGCTACACCTTC. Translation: CASNQGQGPYGYTF.

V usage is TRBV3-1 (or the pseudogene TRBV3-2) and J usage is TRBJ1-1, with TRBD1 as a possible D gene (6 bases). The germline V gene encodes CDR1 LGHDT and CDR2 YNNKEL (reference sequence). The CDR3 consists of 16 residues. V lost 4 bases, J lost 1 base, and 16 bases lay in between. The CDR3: CASSLLRRGENTEAFF. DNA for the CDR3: TGTGCCAGCAGCCTGCTGCGCAGGGGAGAGAACACTGAAGCTTTCTTT.

DNA for the CDR3: TGTGCCAGCAGTTACTCGACGGTCAGGTCAGGGGAGCAGTACTTC. Translation: CASSYSTVRSGEQYF. The chain uses TRBV6-5 and TRBJ2-7, with a weak D call TRBD1 (5 bases). There are 15 residues in the CDR3. The germline CDR1 and CDR2 sequences are MNHEY and SVGAGI. V lost 0 bases to trimming and J lost 7 bases, with 16 bases between them.

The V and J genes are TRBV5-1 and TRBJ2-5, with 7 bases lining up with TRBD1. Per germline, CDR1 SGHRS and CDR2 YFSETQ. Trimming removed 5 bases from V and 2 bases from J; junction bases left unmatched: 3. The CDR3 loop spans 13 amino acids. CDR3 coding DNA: TGCGCCAGCAGTCGGACAGGTCAAGAGACCCAGTACTTC. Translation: CASSRTGQETQYF. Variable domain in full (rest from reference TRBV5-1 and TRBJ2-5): KAGVTQTPRYLIKTRGQQVTLSCSPISGHRSVSWYQQTPGQGLQFLFEYFSETQRNKGNFPGRFSGRQFSNSRSEMNVSTLELGDSALYLCASSRTGQETQYFGPGTRLLVL.

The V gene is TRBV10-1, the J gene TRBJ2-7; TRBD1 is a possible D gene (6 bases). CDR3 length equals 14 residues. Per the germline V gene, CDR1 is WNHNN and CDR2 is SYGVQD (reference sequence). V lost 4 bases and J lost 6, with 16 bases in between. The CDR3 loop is CASSADQGLSEQYF. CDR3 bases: TGCGCCAGCAGTGCAGACCAGGGGTTGTCCGAGCAGTACTTC.

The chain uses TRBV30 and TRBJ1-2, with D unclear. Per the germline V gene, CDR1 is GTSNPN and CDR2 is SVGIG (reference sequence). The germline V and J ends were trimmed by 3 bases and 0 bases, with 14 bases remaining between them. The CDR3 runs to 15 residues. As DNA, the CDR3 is TGTGCCTGGAGGGAACTTGGCAGGTCTAACTATGGCTACACCTTC. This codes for CAWRELGRSNYGYTF.

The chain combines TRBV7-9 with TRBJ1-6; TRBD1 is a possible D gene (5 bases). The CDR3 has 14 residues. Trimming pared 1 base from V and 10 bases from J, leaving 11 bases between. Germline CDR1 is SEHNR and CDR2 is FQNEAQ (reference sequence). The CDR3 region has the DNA TGTGCCAGCAGCTTAGAACAGGTTCGGTCACCCCTCCACTTT. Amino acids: CASSLEQVRSPLHF.

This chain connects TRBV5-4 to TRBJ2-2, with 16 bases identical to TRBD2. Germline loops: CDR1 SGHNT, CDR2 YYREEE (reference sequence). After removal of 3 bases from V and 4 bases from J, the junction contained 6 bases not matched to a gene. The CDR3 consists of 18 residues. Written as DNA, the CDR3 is TGTGCCAGCAGCTCGGGACTAGCGGGGGGGCGAGGCACCGGGGAGCTGTTTTTT. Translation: CASSSGLAGGRGTGELFF.

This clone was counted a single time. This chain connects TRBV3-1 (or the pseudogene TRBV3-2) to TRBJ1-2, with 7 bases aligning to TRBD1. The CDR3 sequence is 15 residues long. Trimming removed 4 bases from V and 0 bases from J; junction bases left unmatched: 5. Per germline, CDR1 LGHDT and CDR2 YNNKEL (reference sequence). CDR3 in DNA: TGTGCCAGCAGCCGCCGGACAGGTTCTAACTATGGCTACACCTTC. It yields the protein CASSRRTGSNYGYTF.

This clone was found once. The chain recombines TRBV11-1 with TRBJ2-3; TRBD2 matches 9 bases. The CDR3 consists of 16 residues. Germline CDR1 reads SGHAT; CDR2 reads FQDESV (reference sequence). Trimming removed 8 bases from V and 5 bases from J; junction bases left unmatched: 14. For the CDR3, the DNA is TGTGCCAGCCAACCCCGGCCTAGCGGGACTAAAGATACGCAGTATTTT. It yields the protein CASQPRPSGTKDTQYF.

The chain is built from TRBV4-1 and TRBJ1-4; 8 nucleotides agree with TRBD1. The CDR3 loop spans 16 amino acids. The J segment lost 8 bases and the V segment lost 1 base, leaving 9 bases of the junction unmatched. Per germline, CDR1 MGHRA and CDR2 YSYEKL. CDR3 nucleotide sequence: TGCGCCAGCAGCCAAGGGATGAGAGGGACAGGAGAAAAACTGTTTTTT. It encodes CASSQGMRGTGEKLFF.

CDR3 coding DNA: TGTGCCAGCAGATCGACAGGGAGATATGGCTACACCTTC. Its protein product is CASRSTGRYGYTF. This chain connects TRBV9 to TRBJ1-2, with 7 bases that match TRBD1. Germline CDR1 and CDR2: SGDLS and YYNGEE. The CDR3 is made up of 13 amino acids. Losses at the gene ends were 5 bases for V and 5 bases for J; bases not matched to a gene: 6.

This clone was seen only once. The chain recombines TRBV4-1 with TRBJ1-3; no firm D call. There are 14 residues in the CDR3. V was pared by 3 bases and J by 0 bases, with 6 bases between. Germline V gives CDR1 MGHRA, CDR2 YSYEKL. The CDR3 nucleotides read TGCGCCAGCAGCCATCCAGTCTCTGGAAACACCATATATTTT. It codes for CASSHPVSGNTIYF.

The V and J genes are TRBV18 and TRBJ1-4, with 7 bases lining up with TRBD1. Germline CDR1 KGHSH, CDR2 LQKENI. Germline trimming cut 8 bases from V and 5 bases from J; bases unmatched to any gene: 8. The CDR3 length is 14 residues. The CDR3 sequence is CASREQGSNEKLFF. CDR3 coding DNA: TGTGCCAGCCGAGAACAGGGGTCGAATGAAAAACTGTTTTTT.

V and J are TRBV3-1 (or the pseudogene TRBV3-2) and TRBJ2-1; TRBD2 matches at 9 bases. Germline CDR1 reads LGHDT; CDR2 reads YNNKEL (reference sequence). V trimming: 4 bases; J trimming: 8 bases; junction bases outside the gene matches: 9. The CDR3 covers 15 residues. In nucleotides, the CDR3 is TGTGCCAGCAGCCCCACCGCGGGGGGGCCCGATGAGCAGTTCTTC. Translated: CASSPTAGGPDEQFF.

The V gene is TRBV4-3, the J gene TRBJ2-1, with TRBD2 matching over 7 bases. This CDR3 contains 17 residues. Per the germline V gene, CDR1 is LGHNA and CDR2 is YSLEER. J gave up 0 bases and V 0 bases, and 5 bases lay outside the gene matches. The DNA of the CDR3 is TGCGCCAGCAGCCAAGATCGGCTAGCGGTCTCCTACAATGAGCAGTTCTTC. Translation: CASSQDRLAVSYNEQFF.

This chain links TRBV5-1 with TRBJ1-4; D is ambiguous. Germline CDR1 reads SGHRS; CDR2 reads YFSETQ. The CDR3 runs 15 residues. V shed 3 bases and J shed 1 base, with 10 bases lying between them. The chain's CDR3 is CASSSSSVTNEKLFF. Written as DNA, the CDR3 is TGCGCCAGCAGCTCGTCATCGGTAACTAATGAAAAACTGTTTTTT.

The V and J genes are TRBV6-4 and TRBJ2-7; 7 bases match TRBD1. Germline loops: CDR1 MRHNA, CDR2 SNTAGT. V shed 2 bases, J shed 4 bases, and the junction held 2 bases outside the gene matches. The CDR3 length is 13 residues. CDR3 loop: CASSDDREYEQYF. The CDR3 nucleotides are TGTGCCAGCAGTGACGACAGGGAGTACGAGCAGTACTTC.

The CDR3 nucleotides are TGTGCCAGCTCACCCGGGACAGGGGAAGAGACCCAGTACTTC. This encodes CASSPGTGEETQYF. V and J are TRBV18 and TRBJ2-5, with 10 nucleotides matching TRBD1. Per the germline V gene, CDR1 is KGHSH and CDR2 is LQKENI. Trimming at V came to 3 bases and at J to 3 bases, leaving 1 base not matched to a gene. The CDR3 is 14 amino acids.

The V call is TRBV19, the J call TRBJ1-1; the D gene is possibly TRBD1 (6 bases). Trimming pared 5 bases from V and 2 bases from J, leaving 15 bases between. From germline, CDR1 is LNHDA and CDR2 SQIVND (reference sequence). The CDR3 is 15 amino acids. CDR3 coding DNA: TGTGCCAGTAGTTTCTCCGGGACATCCAACACTGAAGCTTTCTTT. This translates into CASSFSGTSNTEAFF.

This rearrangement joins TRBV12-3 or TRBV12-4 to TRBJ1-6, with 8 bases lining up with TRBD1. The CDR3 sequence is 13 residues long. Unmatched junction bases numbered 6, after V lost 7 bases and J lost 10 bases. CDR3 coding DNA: TGTGCCAGCAAAGGGACAGGCTTCTCACCCCTCCACTTT. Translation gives CASKGTGFSPLHF.

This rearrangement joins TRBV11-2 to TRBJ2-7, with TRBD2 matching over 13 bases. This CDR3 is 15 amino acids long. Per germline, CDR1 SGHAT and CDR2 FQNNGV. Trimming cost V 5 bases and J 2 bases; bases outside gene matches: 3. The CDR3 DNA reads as TGTGCCAGCAGCGAAGGACTAGCGGGAGCCTACGAGCAGTACTTC. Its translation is CASSEGLAGAYEQYF.

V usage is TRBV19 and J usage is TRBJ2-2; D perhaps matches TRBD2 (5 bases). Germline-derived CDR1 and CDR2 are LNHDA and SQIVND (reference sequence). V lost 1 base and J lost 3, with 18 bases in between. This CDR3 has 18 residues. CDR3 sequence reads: CASSIVKGLHSDTGELFF. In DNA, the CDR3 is TGTGCCAGTAGTATAGTGAAAGGACTCCACTCGGACACCGGGGAGCTGTTTTTT.

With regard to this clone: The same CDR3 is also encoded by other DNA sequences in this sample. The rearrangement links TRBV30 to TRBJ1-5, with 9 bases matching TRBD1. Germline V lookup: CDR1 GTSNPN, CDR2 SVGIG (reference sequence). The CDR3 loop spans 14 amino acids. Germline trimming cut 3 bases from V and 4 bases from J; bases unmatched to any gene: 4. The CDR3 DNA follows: TGTGCCTGGAGCCGCGGACAGGGGAATCAGCCCCAGCATTTT. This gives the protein CAWSRGQGNQPQHF.

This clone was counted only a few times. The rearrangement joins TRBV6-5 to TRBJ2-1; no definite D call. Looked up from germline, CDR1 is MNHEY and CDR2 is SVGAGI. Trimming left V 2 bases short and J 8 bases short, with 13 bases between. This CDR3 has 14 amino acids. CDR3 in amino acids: CASSYTRLGDEQFF. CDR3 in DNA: TGTGCCAGCAGTTACACACGACTCGGCGATGAGCAGTTCTTC.

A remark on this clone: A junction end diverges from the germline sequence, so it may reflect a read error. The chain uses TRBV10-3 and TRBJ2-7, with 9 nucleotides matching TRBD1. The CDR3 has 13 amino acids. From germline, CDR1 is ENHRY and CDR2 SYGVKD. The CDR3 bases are TGTGCCATCAGTGCTCAGTCGGGACAGGGTTTGAACTTC. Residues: CAISAQSGQGLNF.

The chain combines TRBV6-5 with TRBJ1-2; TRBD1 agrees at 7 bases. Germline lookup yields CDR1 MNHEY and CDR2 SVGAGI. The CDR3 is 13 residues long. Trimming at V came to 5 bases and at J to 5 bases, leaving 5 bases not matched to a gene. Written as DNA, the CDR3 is TGTGCCAGCAGTCGAGACAGGGCGTATGGCTACACCTTC. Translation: CASSRDRAYGYTF.